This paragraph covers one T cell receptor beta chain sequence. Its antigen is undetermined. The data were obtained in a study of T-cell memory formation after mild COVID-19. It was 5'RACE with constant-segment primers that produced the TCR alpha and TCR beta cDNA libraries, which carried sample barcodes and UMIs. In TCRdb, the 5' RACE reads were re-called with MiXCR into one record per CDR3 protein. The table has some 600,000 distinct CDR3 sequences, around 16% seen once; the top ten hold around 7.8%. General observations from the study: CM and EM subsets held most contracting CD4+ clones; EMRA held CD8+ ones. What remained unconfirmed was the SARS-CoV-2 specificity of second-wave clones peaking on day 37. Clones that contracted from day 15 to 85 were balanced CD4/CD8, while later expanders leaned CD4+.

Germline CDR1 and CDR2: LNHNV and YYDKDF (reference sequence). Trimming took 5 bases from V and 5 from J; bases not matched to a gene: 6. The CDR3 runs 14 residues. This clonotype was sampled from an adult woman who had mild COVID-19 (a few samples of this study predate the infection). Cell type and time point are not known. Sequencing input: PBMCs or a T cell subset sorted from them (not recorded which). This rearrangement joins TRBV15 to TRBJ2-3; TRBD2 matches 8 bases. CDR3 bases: TGTGCCACCAGCCGGACGGGAGGGGGAGATACGCAGTATTTT. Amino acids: CATSRTGGGDTQYF.